These T cell receptor beta chains were read from a single sample in a study of blood T cell repertoires in COVID-19. Profiled with immunoSEQ multiplex PCR; TCRdb holds only in-frame clones, not every one. The sample shows around 150,000 clones, roughly 84% of them seen only once. Sequenced sample: PBMCs or T cells enriched from blood (not recorded which). Receptors originate from a man in his sixties or seventies who had been exposed to COVID-19. The CDR3 runs from the conserved cysteine through the conserved F or W. Each record gives: D gene, V gene, J gene, clone size, CDR3 DNA, CDR3 protein. D genes are given only for firm matches. Clone size is stated in some rows and not others, as once, few, many or a class when expanded.

NA	TRBV18	TRBJ1-5	NA	TGTGCCAGCTCACCCGGGGTGGGCAATCAGCCCCAGCATTTT	CASSPGVGNQPQHF
TRBD2	TRBV5-1	TRBJ2-3	NA	TGCGCCAGCAGCTTGGCACTAGCGGGGGGGCCTGGGACAGATACGCAGTATTTT	CASSLALAGGPGTDTQYF
NA	TRBV7-9	TRBJ1-2	NA	TGTGCCAGCAGTCAGATCGGGCGGGTCCCTGGCTACACCTTC	CASSQIGRVPGYTF
NA	TRBV24-1	TRBJ1-4	NA	TGTGCCACCAGTGATCCGGCGGGAACTAATGAAAAACTGTTTTTT	CATSDPAGTNEKLFF
TRBD1	TRBV24-1	TRBJ1-5	NA	TGTGCCACCAGTGATTCGGGGACAGGGAACGGTCAGCCCCAGCATTTT	CATSDSGTGNGQPQHF
TRBD2	TRBV3-1/TRBV3-2	TRBJ2-1	NA	TGTGCCAGCACAATGGGCGGGAGTCTCAACAATGAGCAGTTCTTC	CASTMGGSLNNEQFF
NA	TRBV11-2	TRBJ2-2	NA	TGTGCCAGCAGTTCCGGGACATTAAACACCGGGGAGCTGTTTTTT	CASSSGTLNTGELFF
TRBD1	TRBV2	TRBJ1-2	NA	TGTGCCAGTTCACAGGGGGCCGGCTATGGCTACACCTTC	CASSQGAGYGYTF
TRBD1	TRBV7-2	TRBJ2-7	NA	TGTGCCAGCAGCTCGGACAGGGAAAGTCGCTACGAGCAGTACTTC	CASSSDRESRYEQYF
TRBD1	TRBV19	TRBJ2-7	few	TGTGCCAGTAGTCTTACGGCCGGGACAGTTTCCTACGAGCAGTACTTC	CASSLTAGTVSYEQYF
TRBD2	TRBV5-1	TRBJ2-1	NA	TGCGCCAGCAGCCCCCGGGGGGGAGGTGCTGAGCAGTTCTTC	CASSPRGGGAEQFF
TRBD2	TRBV6-2/TRBV6-3	TRBJ2-3	once	TGTGCCAGCAGTAAACGGGAGGCCCCCCATACGCAGTATTTT	CASSKREAPHTQYF
NA	TRBV21-1	TRBJ1-1	NA	TGTGCCAGCGTGAAAGAGGGGGACACTGAAGCTTTCTTT	CASVKEGDTEAFF
TRBD1	TRBV4-3	TRBJ1-5	once	TGCGCCAGCAGCCAAGACCCTGGACAGGCTAACCCCCGCCAGCCCCAGCATTTT	CASSQDPGQANPRQPQHF
NA	TRBV6-2/TRBV6-3	TRBJ1-5	NA	TGTGCCAGCAGTTACTCCGGTCTTTTACAGAATCAGCCCCAGCATTTT	CASSYSGLLQNQPQHF
NA	TRBV10-2	TRBJ1-5	NA	TGCGCCAGCAGTGGCGACGGGGTTAGGGATCAGCCCCAGCATTTT	CASSGDGVRDQPQHF
TRBD1	TRBV6-2/TRBV6-3	TRBJ1-2	NA	TGTGCCAGCAGTGACAGGGGAATTGGTGGCTACACCTTC	CASSDRGIGGYTF
NA	TRBV19	TRBJ1-1	once	TGTGCCAGTAGTGCAGGGGTGACTGAAGCTTTCTTT	CASSAGVTEAFF
NA	TRBV7-2	TRBJ1-1	NA	TGTGCCAGCACCCCCGGGGTGCTGAACACTGAAGCTTTCTTT	CASTPGVLNTEAFF
TRBD1	TRBV19	TRBJ2-7	NA	TGTGCCAGTAGGGGTGCGGGGGACAGGGGTTACGAGCAGTACTTC	CASRGAGDRGYEQYF
NA	TRBV7-9	TRBJ1-1	NA	TGTGCCAGCAGCTCCATTCGGGGGGCGAACACTGAAGCTTTCTTT	CASSSIRGANTEAFF
TRBD2	TRBV2	TRBJ2-1	NA	TGTGCCAGCAGTGGCGCGACTAGCGGGAACAATGAGCAGTTCTTC	CASSGATSGNNEQFF
NA	TRBV28	TRBJ1-1	NA	TGTGCCAGCAGTTTAGATGGGGGGATGAACACTGAAGCTTTCTTT	CASSLDGGMNTEAFF
NA	TRBV10-2	TRBJ1-5	NA	TGCGCCAGCAGTGCCTGGGGGGAAGTAAGCAATCAGCCCCAGCATTTT	CASSAWGEVSNQPQHF
NA	TRBV5-6	TRBJ2-1	NA	TGTGCCAGCAGTAACAAAAATACGGGTTTCAATGAGCAGTTCTTC	CASSNKNTGFNEQFF
TRBD2	TRBV29-1	TRBJ2-3	once	TGCAGCTCTAGACTAGCGGGATTTGGGAGCACAGATACGCAGTATTTT	CSSRLAGFGSTDTQYF
TRBD1	TRBV2	TRBJ1-6	NA	TGTGCCAGCAAAACGGACAGGGGCAATTCACCCCTCCACTTT	CASKTDRGNSPLHF
TRBD1	TRBV4-3	TRBJ1-2	NA	TGCGCCAGCAGCCAAGGACAGGGGCCCTATGGCTACACCTTC	CASSQGQGPYGYTF
NA	TRBV27	TRBJ2-7	NA	TGTGCCAGCAGTCTCCTTACAGGCCGCAGCTCCTACGAGCAGTACTTC	CASSLLTGRSSYEQYF
TRBD1	TRBV7-8	TRBJ1-6	NA	TGTGCCAGCAGCTTAGATGGGGACAGGGGTTCACCCCTCCACTTT	CASSLDGDRGSPLHF
NA	TRBV25-1	TRBJ1-6	once	TGTGCCAGCAGTGACACAGGGAAAACGTCACCCCTCCACTTT	CASSDTGKTSPLHF
TRBD1	TRBV28	TRBJ1-4	NA	TGTGCCAGCAGTGCAAACAGGGGCACTAATGAAAAACTGTTTTTT	CASSANRGTNEKLFF
NA	TRBV11-3	TRBJ2-2	NA	TGTGCCAGCAGCTCTGCGCCTCTCGCCGGGGAGCTGTTTTTT	CASSSAPLAGELFF
NA	TRBV27	TRBJ2-7	NA	TGTGCCAGCAGTTTTCGGCCAGGGCCGAGCGAGCAGTACTTC	CASSFRPGPSEQYF
NA	TRBV4-3	TRBJ2-7	NA	TGCGCCAGCAGCCAAGGAACAGGTTACCCCTACGAGCAGTACTTC	CASSQGTGYPYEQYF
TRBD1	TRBV30	TRBJ1-6	NA	TGTGCCTGGACCGGGACAGGGATGAACTCCTATAATTCACCCCTCCACTTT	CAWTGTGMNSYNSPLHF
NA	TRBV6-5	TRBJ2-1	few	TGTGCCAGCAATAGGCGGGCGGGGATCTACAATGAGCAGTTCTTC	CASNRRAGIYNEQFF
NA	TRBV27	TRBJ1-2	NA	TGTGCCAGCAGTCCCCGGACAGTTAACTATGGCTACACCTTC	CASSPRTVNYGYTF
NA	TRBV19	TRBJ1-2	NA	TGTGCCAGTAGTATAGTCTCGGGGGGGGCCCGAGGCTACACCTTC	CASSIVSGGARGYTF
NA	TRBV5-1	TRBJ1-1	NA	TGCGCCAGCAGCTCTCCCCCGGGACAAAGACAGAACACTGAAGCTTTCTTT	CASSSPPGQRQNTEAFF
NA	TRBV11-2	TRBJ1-4	once	TGTGCCAGCAGCTTAGCGGACAGTTTTGGAGAAAAACTGTTTTTT	CASSLADSFGEKLFF
TRBD1	TRBV6-5	TRBJ1-3	once	TGTGCCAGCAGGAGTGACAGGGAGACTGGAAACACCATATATTTT	CASRSDRETGNTIYF
NA	TRBV28	TRBJ1-1	NA	TGTGCCAGCAGTCCCGGGTCCACTGAAGCTTTCTTT	CASSPGSTEAFF
NA	TRBV7-2	TRBJ2-1	NA	TGTGCCAGCAGGAAGGGGGGGCCGGTTGGGTTCAATGAGCAGTTCTTC	CASRKGGPVGFNEQFF
TRBD2	TRBV29-1	TRBJ2-1	NA	TGCAGCGGGGGACTAGCGGGAGCGGCGACCGGGAGGTCCTACAATGAGCAGTTCTTC	CSGGLAGAATGRSYNEQFF
NA	TRBV6-5	TRBJ1-3	NA	TGTGCCAGCAGTTACTCCGGGAGCTCTGGAAACACCATATATTTT	CASSYSGSSGNTIYF
NA	TRBV2	TRBJ1-3	NA	TGTGCCAGCAGTGAACGAGGCTCTGGAAACACCATATATTTT	CASSERGSGNTIYF
NA	TRBV5-1	TRBJ2-1	once	TGCGCCAGCAGCGTAGGACAGACGTCCTACAATGAGCAGTTCTTC	CASSVGQTSYNEQFF
NA	TRBV7-2	TRBJ2-3	NA	TGTGCCAGCAGCTTAGACAGGTTAACAGATACGCAGTATTTT	CASSLDRLTDTQYF
NA	TRBV7-6	TRBJ2-7	NA	TGTGCCAGCAGCTCATGGGGTGCAGGAGGCTCCTACGAGCAGTACTTC	CASSSWGAGGSYEQYF
NA	TRBV3-1/TRBV3-2	TRBJ2-7	NA	TGTGCCAGCAGCCCGGGCGGGGACAGCGAGCAGTACTTC	CASSPGGDSEQYF
NA	TRBV11-2	TRBJ1-4	NA	TGTGCCAGCAGCACTAGGGTGGGTCTGTTTTTT	CASSTRVGLFF
NA	TRBV3-1/TRBV3-2	TRBJ1-6	NA	TGTGCCAGCAGCCAAGACGGAGTTTTAGGTTCACCCCTCCACTTT	CASSQDGVLGSPLHF
NA	TRBV4-3	TRBJ2-3	NA	TGCGCCAGCAGCCAAGACTCTAGCACAGATACGCAGTATTTT	CASSQDSSTDTQYF
TRBD1	TRBV5-1	TRBJ1-2	NA	TGCGCCAGCAGCTTGGCCCCGGGGACAGTTAACTATGGCTACACCTTC	CASSLAPGTVNYGYTF
TRBD1	TRBV19	TRBJ1-4	NA	TGTGCCAGTAAGGACAGGCGACTTGCAACTAATGAAAAACTGTTTTTT	CASKDRRLATNEKLFF
TRBD1	TRBV9	TRBJ2-2	NA	TGTGCCAGCAGCGTTCGACAGGGAACCACCGGGGAGCTGTTTTTT	CASSVRQGTTGELFF
NA	TRBV18	TRBJ2-3	NA	TGTGCCAGCTCACCAGAGCCAGGGGCAGATACGCAGTATTTT	CASSPEPGADTQYF
NA	TRBV10-2	TRBJ1-1	NA	TGCGCCAGCAGTGAGGACGGGGACACTGAAGCTTTCTTT	CASSEDGDTEAFF